Listed below are T cell receptor beta chains from one sample, sequenced in a study of shared clonotypes between healthy human individuals. The table came from immunoSEQ multiplex PCR; TCRdb's copy has only in-frame clones and leaves some out. The table includes some 1 million clones, around 76% detected once. Sequences were obtained from memory CD4+ T cells sorted from blood. These receptors all come from a young man in good health. The CDR3 runs from the conserved cysteine through the conserved F or W. The D gene is left open where the match is weak. Part of the rows lack a size; the others show once, few, many or a class for expanded clones.

CDR3: CASSQVMYGEKLFF
DNA: TGCGCCAGCAGTCAGGTTATGTATGGGGAAAAACTGTTTTTT
D: NA
V: TRBV4-1
size: few
J: TRBJ1-4

CDR3: CASSQGASVGYEQYF
DNA: TGTGCCAGCAGCCAAGGGGCTAGCGTCGGGTACGAGCAGTACTTC
D: NA
V: TRBV4-2
size: NA
J: TRBJ2-7

CDR3: CASISSGGWDTQYF
DNA: TGTGCCAGCATTTCTAGCGGGGGGTGGGATACGCAGTATTTT
D: TRBD2
V: TRBV6-6
size: NA
J: TRBJ2-3

CDR3: CASSQTGAGANVLTF
DNA: TGCGCCAGCAGCCAAACGGGCGCTGGGGCCAACGTCCTGACTTTC
D: NA
V: TRBV4-1
size: NA
J: TRBJ2-6

CDR3: CASSVTQGLYEQYF
DNA: TGTGCCAGCAGTGTAACGCAGGGGCTCTACGAGCAGTACTTC
D: NA
V: TRBV6-1
size: few
J: TRBJ2-7

CDR3: CAWNWRQGGNYGYTF
DNA: TGTGCCTGGAATTGGAGACAGGGTGGAAACTATGGCTACACCTTC
D: TRBD1
V: TRBV30
size: NA
J: TRBJ1-2

CDR3: CASSPRTDTQYF
DNA: TGTGCCAGTAGTCCAAGGACGGATACGCAGTATTTT
D: NA
V: TRBV19
size: NA
J: TRBJ2-3

CDR3: CASGYRSRSYNSPLHF
DNA: TGTGCCAGCGGATACAGGTCGAGGTCCTATAATTCACCCCTCCACTTT
D: NA
V: TRBV27
size: NA
J: TRBJ1-6

CDR3: CAISESPGVGEPLDEQYF
DNA: TGTGCCATCAGTGAGTCGCCGGGGGTGGGGGAGCCTTTAGACGAGCAGTACTTC
D: NA
V: TRBV10-3
size: NA
J: TRBJ2-7

CDR3: CATGLAGSGGELFF
DNA: TGTGCCACCGGACTAGCGGGATCTGGGGGGGAGCTGTTTTTT
D: TRBD2
V: TRBV6-5
size: NA
J: TRBJ2-2

CDR3: CASSLFYQGVGEQYF
DNA: TGTGCCAGCAGTTTATTTTATCAGGGGGTTGGTGAGCAGTACTTC
D: TRBD1
V: TRBV28
size: NA
J: TRBJ2-7

CDR3: CASSPGHGHSYEQYF
DNA: TGTGCCAGCAGCCCGGGGCACGGTCACTCCTACGAGCAGTACTTC
D: NA
V: TRBV9
size: once
J: TRBJ2-7

CDR3: CASRWTSGSYEQYF
DNA: TGTGCCAGCAGGTGGACTAGCGGGAGCTACGAGCAGTACTTC
D: TRBD2
V: TRBV6-5
size: NA
J: TRBJ2-7

CDR3: CASSPRGPGTGELFF
DNA: TGTGCCAGCAGCCCCAGGGGGCCGGGCACCGGGGAGCTGTTTTTT
D: TRBD1
V: TRBV6-1
size: NA
J: TRBJ2-2

CDR3: CAISSGLAGFTDTQYF
DNA: TGTGCCATCAGTTCCGGACTAGCGGGATTCACAGATACGCAGTATTTT
D: TRBD2
V: TRBV10-3
size: NA
J: TRBJ2-3

CDR3: CAWRIQVNEKLFF
DNA: TGTGCCTGGAGAATACAGGTTAATGAAAAACTGTTTTTT
D: NA
V: TRBV30
size: NA
J: TRBJ1-4

CDR3: CASSRGQGSTDTQYF
DNA: TGTGCCAGCAGCAGGGGACAGGGAAGCACAGATACGCAGTATTTT
D: TRBD1
V: TRBV11-2
size: NA
J: TRBJ2-3

CDR3: CASSPGGSRAGVRRQHF
DNA: TGTGCCAGCAGCCCGGGGGGCAGCAGGGCGGGTGTTCGGCGCCAGCATTTT
D: NA
V: TRBV5-6
size: NA
J: TRBJ1-5

CDR3: CASRRGAGGIETQYF
DNA: TGTGCCAGCAGGAGGGGAGCAGGGGGCATAGAGACCCAGTACTTC
D: TRBD1
V: TRBV6-6
size: NA
J: TRBJ2-5

CDR3: CASKGTVYGYTF
DNA: TGTGCCAGTAAAGGGACAGTCTATGGCTACACCTTC
D: TRBD1
V: TRBV6-1
size: once
J: TRBJ1-2

CDR3: CASISDSSNQPQHF
DNA: TGTGCCAGTATCTCGGACAGCTCCAATCAGCCCCAGCATTTT
D: NA
V: TRBV19
size: NA
J: TRBJ1-5

CDR3: CASSESRGQGETQYF
DNA: TGCGCCAGCAGTGAGTCGAGAGGACAGGGAGAGACCCAGTACTTC
D: TRBD1
V: TRBV10-1
size: NA
J: TRBJ2-5

CDR3: CASSSKGRIANYGYTF
DNA: TGTGCCAGCAGTTCTAAGGGTCGAATTGCTAACTATGGCTACACCTTC
D: NA
V: TRBV28
size: NA
J: TRBJ1-2

CDR3: CASSPGQGRRYEQYF
DNA: TGTGCCAGCAGCCCAGGACAGGGTAGGAGATACGAGCAGTACTTC
D: TRBD1
V: TRBV5-4
size: NA
J: TRBJ2-7

CDR3: CASSQDRGGEQYF
DNA: TGTGCCAGCAGTCAAGACAGGGGCGGCGAGCAGTACTTC
D: TRBD1
V: TRBV6-1
size: NA
J: TRBJ2-7

CDR3: CASRVTGVGEKLFF
DNA: TGTGCCAGCAGGGTGACAGGGGTCGGGGAAAAACTGTTTTTT
D: NA
V: TRBV21-1
size: few
J: TRBJ1-4

CDR3: CASSSRTGSGKETYNEQFF
DNA: TGTGCCAGCTCATCCAGGACAGGGAGCGGGAAGGAAACCTACAATGAGCAGTTCTTC
D: NA
V: TRBV18
size: NA
J: TRBJ2-1

CDR3: CASSIWTDEAFF
DNA: TGTGCCAGCAGCATCTGGACAGATGAAGCTTTCTTT
D: NA
V: TRBV21-1
size: NA
J: TRBJ1-1

CDR3: CAWSGGGTWEKLFF
DNA: TGTGCCTGGAGTGGGGGCGGGACATGGGAAAAACTGTTTTTT
D: NA
V: TRBV30
size: NA
J: TRBJ1-4

CDR3: CASSPEVSYEQYF
DNA: TGTGCCAGCTCACCTGAGGTTTCCTACGAGCAGTACTTC
D: NA
V: TRBV18
size: NA
J: TRBJ2-7

CDR3: CASSVGEGALGNEQFF
DNA: TGTGCCAGCAGCGTAGGTGAAGGGGCTCTGGGTAATGAGCAGTTCTTC
D: NA
V: TRBV9
size: NA
J: TRBJ2-1

CDR3: CASSTTGQGVAEQYF
DNA: TGTGCCAGTAGTACCACTGGACAGGGGGTCGCCGAGCAGTACTTC
D: TRBD1
V: TRBV19
size: many
J: TRBJ2-7

CDR3: CASSFPSGGSGTEAFF
DNA: TGCGCCAGCAGCTTCCCCTCGGGGGGGTCGGGCACTGAAGCTTTCTTT
D: NA
V: TRBV5-1
size: NA
J: TRBJ1-1

CDR3: CASSSEGGLYEQYF
DNA: TGCGCCAGCAGCTCCGAGGGGGGGCTCTACGAGCAGTACTTC
D: NA
V: TRBV5-1
size: NA
J: TRBJ2-7

CDR3: CASSLTAANTEAFF
DNA: TGCGCCAGCAGCTTGACAGCGGCGAACACTGAAGCTTTCTTT
D: NA
V: TRBV5-1
size: few
J: TRBJ1-1

CDR3: CASGLPPRPDLF
DNA: TGTGCTAGTGGTTTGCCCCCCCGACCCGACCTCTTT
D: NA
V: TRBV12-5
size: few
J: TRBJ1-1

CDR3: CASSVDPGSYEQYF
DNA: TGTGCCAGCAGCGTAGACCCCGGGTCCTACGAGCAGTACTTC
D: NA
V: TRBV9
size: NA
J: TRBJ2-7

CDR3: CASSFDSRSTGELFF
DNA: TGTGCCAGCAGCTTTGACTCCCGCAGTACCGGGGAGCTGTTTTTT
D: NA
V: TRBV11-2
size: few
J: TRBJ2-2

CDR3: CASSPLRAGANVLTF
DNA: TGTGCCAGCAGCCCCCTCCGCGCCGGGGCCAACGTCCTGACTTTC
D: NA
V: TRBV28
size: few
J: TRBJ2-6

CDR3: CASSLRLAGAQETQYF
DNA: TGTGCCAGCAGTTTACGCCTAGCGGGGGCCCAAGAGACCCAGTACTTC
D: TRBD2
V: TRBV28
size: NA
J: TRBJ2-5

CDR3: CAWSVSLFTDTQYF
DNA: TGTGCCTGGAGTGTAAGTCTTTTCACAGATACGCAGTATTTT
D: NA
V: TRBV30
size: NA
J: TRBJ2-3

CDR3: CASNGGQLNTGELFF
DNA: TGTGCCAGCAACGGGGGACAGTTGAACACCGGGGAGCTGTTTTTT
D: NA
V: TRBV28
size: NA
J: TRBJ2-2

CDR3: CASSLDGSSYNSPLHF
DNA: TGTGCCAGCAGCTTGGACGGTAGCTCCTATAATTCACCCCTCCACTTT
D: NA
V: TRBV5-4
size: NA
J: TRBJ1-6

CDR3: CASSYDQGMNTEAFF
DNA: TGTGCCAGCAGTTACGATCAGGGAATGAACACTGAAGCTTTCTTT
D: NA
V: TRBV6-5
size: NA
J: TRBJ1-1

CDR3: CAWSATGRAGEQFF
DNA: TGTGCCTGGAGTGCAACGGGAAGGGCTGGTGAGCAGTTCTTC
D: NA
V: TRBV30
size: NA
J: TRBJ2-1

CDR3: CAWSVAVSTDTQYF
DNA: TGTGCCTGGAGTGTAGCGGTTAGCACAGATACGCAGTATTTT
D: NA
V: TRBV30
size: NA
J: TRBJ2-3

CDR3: CASSLGTANNSPLHF
DNA: TGTGCCAGCAGCTTAGGCACAGCAAATAATTCACCCCTCCACTTT
D: NA
V: TRBV7-2
size: NA
J: TRBJ1-6

CDR3: CAITQGQGNTGELFF
DNA: TGTGCCATCACCCAGGGACAGGGGAACACCGGGGAGCTGTTTTTT
D: TRBD1
V: TRBV10-3
size: NA
J: TRBJ2-2

CDR3: CASSSQGETDTQYF
DNA: TGTGCCAGCAGCTCACAGGGGGAAACAGATACGCAGTATTTT
D: TRBD1
V: TRBV11-3
size: NA
J: TRBJ2-3

CDR3: CASRASGYEQYF
DNA: TGTGCCAGCCGGGCTAGCGGATACGAGCAGTACTTC
D: TRBD2
V: TRBV2
size: few
J: TRBJ2-7

CDR3: CASSQDQASGADTQYF
DNA: TGTGCCAGCAGCCAAGATCAGGCTAGCGGGGCAGATACGCAGTATTTT
D: TRBD2
V: TRBV4-2
size: NA
J: TRBJ2-3

CDR3: CASSLMGHRGGSEAFF
DNA: TGTGCCAGCAGCTTAATGGGCCACAGGGGAGGGTCTGAAGCTTTCTTT
D: TRBD1
V: TRBV7-2
size: NA
J: TRBJ1-1

CDR3: CAWSVGQNGAEAFF
DNA: TGTGCCTGGAGTGTGGGCCAGAATGGCGCTGAAGCTTTCTTT
D: NA
V: TRBV30
size: NA
J: TRBJ1-1

CDR3: CASSIRGNGGYTF
DNA: TGTGCCAGTAGTATTAGAGGGAATGGAGGCTACACCTTC
D: NA
V: TRBV19
size: NA
J: TRBJ1-2

CDR3: CASRVDRSTNEKLFF
DNA: TGTGCCAGCAGGGTAGACAGGTCAACTAATGAAAAACTGTTTTTT
D: NA
V: TRBV2
size: NA
J: TRBJ1-4